The 5 T cell receptor beta chains in this list originate from one sample, sequenced in a study of blood T cells in healthy people across ages. Primers used in a second PCR of about 6 to 11 cycles were a sample-barcoded 5' primer and a J-beta primer mix. Using its own MiXCR run on the 5' RACE reads, TCRdb lists one record per CDR3 protein. The sample yields roughly 1,700,000 distinct CDR3 sequences, roughly 27% seen once. The sample was blood. The receptors shown here come from a woman aged 25 to 45 in good health.

Details on this clonotype: At one end, the junction sequence differs from germline, possibly due to a read error. The CDR3 DNA reads TGCGCCAGCAGACAAGAGGCGGGAGAGACCGGGGAGCTGTTTTTT. Encoded protein: CASRQEAGETGELFF. This sequence joins TRBV4-3 and TRBJ2-2; 7 bases are shared with TRBD2. Germline assignment: CDR1 LGHNA and CDR2 YSLEER. This CDR3 region has 15 residues.

In this sample, this clonotype turned up many times. V usage is TRBV9 and J usage is TRBJ2-5; weak D call: TRBD2 (5 bases). In germline, CDR1 is SGDLS, CDR2 YYNGEE. The ends were cut back, 2 bases at V and 5 bases at J, with 13 bases in the middle. The CDR3 covers 14 residues. The CDR3 coding sequence is TGTGCCAGCAGCGTCTCCCCGGGAAGGGAGACCCAGTACTTC. This gives the protein CASSVSPGRETQYF.

The chain combines TRBV7-9 with TRBJ2-7; 11 bases match TRBD2. CDR3 length: 16 amino acids. Germline V CDR1 and CDR2: SEHNR, FQNEAQ (reference sequence). V dropped 5 bases and J dropped 4; count of bases not matched to a gene: 10. Here the CDR3 DNA reads TGTGCCAGCAGCCCCCGCGGTACTAGCGGGGGTTACGAGCAGTACTTC. Translation gives CASSPRGTSGGYEQYF. Full variable domain (remainder filled in from reference TRBV7-9 and TRBJ2-7): DTGVSQNPRHKITKRGQNVTFRCDPISEHNRLYWYRQTLGQGPEFLTYFQNEAQLEKSRLLSDRFSAERPKGSFSTLEIQRTEQGDSAMYLCASSPRGTSGGYEQYFGPGTRLTVT.

V is TRBV7-3 and J is TRBJ2-5; no definite D call. The CDR3 covers 13 residues. Germline-derived CDR1 and CDR2 are SGHTA and FQGTGA. The V and J ends lost 2 bases and 7 bases respectively, with 11 bases between them. Here the CDR3 reads CASSLGPTGTQYF. The CDR3 coding sequence is TGTGCCAGCAGCTTAGGCCCAACGGGGACCCAGTACTTC.

The chain employs TRBV19 and TRBJ2-2; TRBD2 matches 9 bases. The CDR3 is made up of 20 amino acids. Losses at the gene ends were 0 bases for V and 4 bases for J; bases not matched to a gene: 15. Germline CDR1 reads LNHDA; CDR2 reads SQIVND (reference sequence). This CDR3 is CASSIESPSGNLVRTGELFF. In DNA form, the CDR3 reads TGTGCCAGTAGTATAGAATCCCCTAGCGGGAACCTCGTCCGCACCGGGGAGCTGTTTTTT.